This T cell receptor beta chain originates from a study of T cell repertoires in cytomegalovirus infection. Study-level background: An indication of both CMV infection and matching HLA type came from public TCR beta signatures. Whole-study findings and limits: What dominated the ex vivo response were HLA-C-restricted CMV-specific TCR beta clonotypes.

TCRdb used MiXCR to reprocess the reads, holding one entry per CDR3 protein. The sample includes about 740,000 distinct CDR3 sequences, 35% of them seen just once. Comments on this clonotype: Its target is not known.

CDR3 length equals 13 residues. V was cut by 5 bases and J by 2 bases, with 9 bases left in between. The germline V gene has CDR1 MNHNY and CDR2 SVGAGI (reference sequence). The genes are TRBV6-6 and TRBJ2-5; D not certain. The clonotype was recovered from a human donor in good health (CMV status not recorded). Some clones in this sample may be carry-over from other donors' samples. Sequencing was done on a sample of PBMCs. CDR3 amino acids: CASSTGWQETQYF. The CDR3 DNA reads TGTGCCAGCAGTACCGGGTGGCAAGAGACCCAGTACTTC.